The entry below describes one T cell receptor beta chain. As yet, its antigen is unknown. With a J-beta primer mix and a sample-barcoded 5' primer, a second PCR ran roughly 7 to 11 cycles. A template-switch adaptor containing 12 random nucleotides labeled each cDNA molecule. MiXCR, applied by TCRdb to the 5' RACE reads, yields one record per CDR3 protein. There are roughly 860,000 distinct CDR3 sequences in the sample; around 62% occur only once, and around a quarter lies in the top ten. The data originate from a study of blood T cells in healthy people across ages. Study-wide findings and caveats: Naive CD4+ cells and diversity were both higher in long-lived donors than in aged donors.

Germline lookup yields CDR1 ENHRY and CDR2 SYGVKD. The V gene lost 10 bases and the J gene lost 0 bases, with 19 bases spanning the gap. This CDR3 spans 16 amino acids. The sequence derives from a man aged 25 to 40 in good health. Specimen: blood. The genes are TRBV10-3 and TRBJ1-5, with a possible D match to TRBD1 (5 bases). Here the CDR3 DNA reads TGTGCCACCAGGGATAGGGCGGACATTAGCAATCAGCCCCAGCATTTT. The encoded protein is CATRDRADISNQPQHF.